The clone carrying this T cell receptor (beta chain) appeared a single time. The antigen remains unidentified. Primers: 60 Vbeta forward and 13 Jbeta reverse. In the original workflow: Approximately 12 million of 80 million to 85 million unique TCR beta chains were shared, per a later count. Only in-frame clones appear in the TCRdb table, and some are missing; sequencing was by immunoSEQ multiplex PCR. V, J and clone size derive from that table, while D and trimming were established from the DNA sequence. The sample records some 170,000 clones, over 70% being singletons. The sample comes from a study of cytomegalovirus exposure and HLA in healthy donors. General study findings and limits: Earlier results showed most TCR beta V segments being productive about 87% or about 30% of the time. Reportedly, diagnosis of cytomegalovirus status by the classifier showed high specificity and sensitivity.

The sequencing sample was made of PBMCs. The TCR originated in a woman aged 55-70 years in good health and CMV-seropositive.

CDR3 sequence: CASVKAGLAGGLRLTDTQYF. The CDR3, as DNA: TGTGCCAGCGTAAAGGCGGGGCTAGCGGGAGGTTTAAGGTTGACAGATACGCAGTATTTT. The V gene is TRBV27, the J gene TRBJ2-3; 11 bases line up with TRBD2. This CDR3 has 20 residues. Germline V gene lookup returns CDR1 MNHEY and CDR2 SMNVEV (reference sequence). The junction had 22 bases not matched to a gene; V was cut back by 8 bases and J by 3 bases.